This T cell receptor beta chain was identified in a study of vaccination and CD4 T cells after COVID-19. As to this clonotype: Antigen specificity is unknown.

Sequenced with the Oncomine TCR Beta short-read assay was DNA taken from cultured CD4+ T cells. TCRdb passed the PCR reads through MiXCR, listing each CDR3 protein once. The sample yields roughly 12,000 distinct CDR3 sequences, around three quarters seen once. In germline, CDR1 is LNHDA, CDR2 SQIVND (reference sequence). V was shortened by 3 bases and J by 4 bases, with 9 bases between the two germline ends. The CDR3 contains 14 residues. Sample treatment: roughly 11-day PBMC culture with coronavirus spike peptide pools or control peptides (ViraFEST assay). This rearrangement joins TRBV19 to TRBJ2-2; D is uncertain. The clonotype originates from a human donor who had recovered from COVID-19. Sequenced material: CD4+ T cells from blood, cultured in vitro. Here the CDR3 reads CASSMVGSTGELFF. CDR3 sequence (DNA): TGTGCCAGTAGTATGGTTGGGTCCACCGGGGAGCTGTTTTTT.